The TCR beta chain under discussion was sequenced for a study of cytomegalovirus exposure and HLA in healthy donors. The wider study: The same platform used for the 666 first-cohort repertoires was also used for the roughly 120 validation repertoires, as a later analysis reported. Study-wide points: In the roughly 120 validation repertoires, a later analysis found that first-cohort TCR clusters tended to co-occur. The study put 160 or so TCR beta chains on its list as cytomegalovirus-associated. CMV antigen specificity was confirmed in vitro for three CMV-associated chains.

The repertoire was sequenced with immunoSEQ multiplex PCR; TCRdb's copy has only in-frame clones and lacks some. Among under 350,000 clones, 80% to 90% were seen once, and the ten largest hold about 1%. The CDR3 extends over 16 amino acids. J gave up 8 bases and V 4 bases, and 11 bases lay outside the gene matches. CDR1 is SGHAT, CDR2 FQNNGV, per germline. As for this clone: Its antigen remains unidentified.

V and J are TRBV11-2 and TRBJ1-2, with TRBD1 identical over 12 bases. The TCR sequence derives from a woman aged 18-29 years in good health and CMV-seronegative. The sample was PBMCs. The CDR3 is CASSSQRDRGRRGYTF. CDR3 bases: TGTGCCAGCAGCTCCCAACGGGACAGGGGGCGTCGAGGCTACACCTTC.